This paragraph reports one TCR beta chain. The data were obtained in a study of blood T cell repertoires in COVID-19. Across the study: PBMCs, B-cell-depleted T cells, or T cells provided the cDNA or gDNA that made up the material.

Methods used by the authors: Amplifying reference gene primers gave estimates of nucleated cell counts. The assay was immunoSEQ multiplex PCR, and TCRdb's table has in-frame clones only and misses some. For V, J and clone size, that table is used; D and trimming come from the DNA. The table includes 400,000 or so clones, around 84% detected once. This CDR3 is 17 amino acids long. Trimming took 4 bases from V and 0 from J, leaving 18 bases between them. CDR1 is SGHAT and CDR2 is FQNNGV in the germline V gene. Sample: peripheral blood. The rearrangement links TRBV11-2 to TRBJ2-5, with D possibly being TRBD2 (5 bases). This receptor was taken from a human donor in a cohort sampled during active COVID-19. DNA for the CDR3: TGTGCCAGCAGCTCCCCCCAGGAGGCCAGGTACCAAGAGACCCAGTACTTC. Translating it yields CASSSPQEARYQETQYF.